These T cell receptor beta chains were read from a single sample in a study of graft-versus-host responses after intestinal transplantation. No antigen is known for these receptors. Data came from immunoSEQ multiplex PCR; TCRdb stores just in-frame clones and leaves some out. The repertoire consists of around 100,000 clones, with over 75% occurring once and the leading ten covering 0.95%. The sample here was unstimulated CD4+ T cells sorted from spleen or lymph node cells, taken before transplant. These receptors all come from a human donor who was the organ donor for an intestinal transplant. Both conserved end residues are part of each CDR3. Each record gives: J gene, V gene, D gene, clone size, CDR3 DNA, CDR3 protein. The D gene is left open where the match is weak. A clone size is listed for some rows: how often the clone was seen (once, few, many), or a class if it is expanded.

>TRBJ2-7|TRBV6-6|-|-
TGTGCCAGCACCTGGAGAGGGGGTTCACCAGAGGGGCAGTACTTC
CASTWRGGSPEGQYF
>TRBJ2-5|TRBV9|-|-
TGTGCCAGCAGCGGAACAGGGACGGAGACCCAGTACTTC
CASSGTGTETQYF
>TRBJ1-2|TRBV7-9|-|-
TGTGCCAGCAGCTTAGATGGCAGGGCTTTCTATGGCTACACCTTC
CASSLDGRAFYGYTF
>TRBJ2-2|TRBV4-1|TRBD2|-
TGCGCCAGCGGACCTTACGGGGGGGCAACCGGGGAGCTGTTTTTT
CASGPYGGATGELFF
>TRBJ2-5|TRBV11-2|TRBD2|-
TGTGCCAGCAGCTCTCGGACTAGCGGAATCCTTCAAGAGACCCAGTACTTC
CASSSRTSGILQETQYF
>TRBJ2-7|TRBV19|TRBD2|-
TGTGCCAGTAGTGTGGGGACTACCTACGAGCAGTACTTC
CASSVGTTYEQYF
>TRBJ2-6|TRBV7-3|-|-
TGTGCCAGCAGCTTAGGGTTTGGCTCTGGGGCCAACGTCCTGACTTTC
CASSLGFGSGANVLTF
>TRBJ1-1|TRBV7-9|-|-
TGTGCCAGCAGCTTAAGGGCTCGGGACACTGAAGCTTTCTTT
CASSLRARDTEAFF
>TRBJ2-1|TRBV11-2|-|-
TGTGCCAGCAGCTTAAAGGGCTTGGGGGGCAATGAGCAGTTCTTC
CASSLKGLGGNEQFF
>TRBJ2-5|TRBV5-4|TRBD2|-
TGTGCCAGCAGCCTAGGGACTAGCGGGATGAAACAAGAGACCCAGTACTTC
CASSLGTSGMKQETQYF
>TRBJ1-2|TRBV6-4|TRBD1|few
TGTGCCAGCAGTGGGACAGGCGCTGGTGGCTACACCTTC
CASSGTGAGGYTF
>TRBJ2-1|TRBV27|TRBD2|-
TGTGCCAGCAGTTTATTGGGCGGGGGATACAATGAGCAGTTCTTC
CASSLLGGGYNEQFF
>TRBJ1-2|TRBV5-1|-|-
TGCGCCAGCAGCCCCCAGGGTCAGAATGGCTACACCTTC
CASSPQGQNGYTF
>TRBJ2-7|TRBV6-6|TRBD1|-
TGTGCCAGCAGTTACTCGGCCTTGGACAGGGCTGGCGAGCAGTACTTC
CASSYSALDRAGEQYF
>TRBJ1-2|TRBV7-2|-|-
TGTGCCAGCAGCTCCCCGGACCGATATGGCTACACCTTC
CASSSPDRYGYTF
>TRBJ2-7|TRBV6-1|-|-
TGTGCCAGCAGTGAGAGAGTGGACACCACCTACGAGCAGTACTTC
CASSERVDTTYEQYF
>TRBJ1-5|TRBV4-1|-|-
TGCGCCAGCAGCCACCTTCAATCGAGGGATCAGCCCCAGCATTTT
CASSHLQSRDQPQHF
>TRBJ2-3|TRBV5-1|-|-
TGCGCCAGCAACGATGGCACAGATACGCAGTATTTT
CASNDGTDTQYF
>TRBJ2-2|TRBV6-5|-|-
TGTGCCAGCAGGACCAACACCGGGGAGCTGTTTTTT
CASRTNTGELFF
>TRBJ1-1|TRBV7-2|TRBD1|-
TGTGCCAGCAGCACCCGACAGGGGGCTGAAGCTTTCTTT
CASSTRQGAEAFF
>TRBJ2-7|TRBV7-9|-|-
TGTGCCAGCAGCTTACCGGGACAAACCTACGAGCAGTACTTC
CASSLPGQTYEQYF
>TRBJ2-1|TRBV27|-|-
TGTGCCAGCAGTTTATCTCAGGGCTTGGGATTCAATGAGCAGTTCTTC
CASSLSQGLGFNEQFF
>TRBJ1-6|TRBV27|-|once
TGTGCCAGCAGTTTGTTCGGCGATTATAATTCACCCCTCCACTTT
CASSLFGDYNSPLHF
>TRBJ1-2|TRBV27|-|few
TGTGCCAGCAGTTCCCAGAGAGGGGTCGACTATGGCTACACCTTC
CASSSQRGVDYGYTF
>TRBJ2-1|TRBV20-1|-|-
TGCAGTGCTAGAGTTCGGAATGAGCAGTTCTTC
CSARVRNEQFF
>TRBJ2-1|TRBV5-1|-|-
TGCGCCAGCAGCCCAACCCGGTGGGGTAGGGATGAGCAGTTCTTC
CASSPTRWGRDEQFF
>TRBJ2-5|TRBV5-1|-|-
TGCGCCAGCAGCCGGGGGGCGTACCAAGAGACCCAGTACTTC
CASSRGAYQETQYF